Listed here is a single T cell receptor (beta chain). The CDR3 is 14 amino acids. Trimming stripped 3 bases from V and 0 bases from J, with 8 bases between. Germline loops: CDR1 LGHDT, CDR2 YNNKEL (reference sequence). Repertoires were generated with immunoSEQ multiplex PCR, while TCRdb's copy carries only in-frame clones and drops some. The table includes roughly 200,000 clones, about nine tenths detected once. These data originate in a study of blood T cell repertoires in COVID-19. Participants spanned ages about 18 to 89 years and resided in about two dozen US areas. The sequenced material came from PBMCs or T cells enriched from blood (not recorded which). The source is a woman in her twenties or thirties who had recovered from COVID-19. The chain recombines TRBV3-1 (or the pseudogene TRBV3-2) with TRBJ1-1, with D tentatively TRBD1 (6 bases). The CDR3 region has the DNA TGTGCCAGCAGCCAGGACAGAATGAACACTGAAGCTTTCTTT. Protein: CASSQDRMNTEAFF.